This T cell receptor (beta chain) was identified in a study of spatial heterogeneity in lung cancer. The CDR3 length is 11 residues. CDR1 SGHRS and CDR2 YFSETQ come from the germline V gene. V lost 4 bases and J 7 bases, leaving 6 bases between the germline ends. Time point noted: blood at routine non-recurrence follow-up after resection. On each TCR cDNA molecule, a unique molecular identifier was present. TCRdb itself ran the 5' RACE reads through MiXCR, one entry per CDR3 protein. Of about 94,000 distinct CDR3 sequences listed, 19% are singletons. This receptor was obtained from a male donor with early-stage non-small cell lung cancer. The V call is TRBV5-1, the J call TRBJ2-1; no reliable D call. The starting material was PBMCs, obtained at follow-up. Here the CDR3 DNA reads TGCGCCAGCAGCCAGAATAATGAGCAGTTCTTC. As protein: CASSQNNEQFF.